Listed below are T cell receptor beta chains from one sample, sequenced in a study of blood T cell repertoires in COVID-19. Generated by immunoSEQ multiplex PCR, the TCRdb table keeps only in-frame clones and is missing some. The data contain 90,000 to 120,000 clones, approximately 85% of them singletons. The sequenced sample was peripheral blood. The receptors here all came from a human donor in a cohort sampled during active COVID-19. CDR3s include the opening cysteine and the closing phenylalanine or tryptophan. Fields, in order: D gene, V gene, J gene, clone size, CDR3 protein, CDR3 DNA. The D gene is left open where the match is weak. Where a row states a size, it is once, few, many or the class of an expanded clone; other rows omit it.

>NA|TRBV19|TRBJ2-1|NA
CASSIDIYNEQFF
TGTGCCAGTAGTATAGACATCTACAATGAGCAGTTCTTC
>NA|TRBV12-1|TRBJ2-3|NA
CASTGGVAGGLSTDTQYF
TGTGCCAGCACCGGTGGGGTAGCGGGGGGTCTTAGCACAGATACGCAGTATTTT
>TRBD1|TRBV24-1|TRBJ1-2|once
CATSDGPDRGHNYGYTF
TGTGCCACCAGTGATGGCCCGGACAGGGGGCATAACTATGGCTACACCTTC
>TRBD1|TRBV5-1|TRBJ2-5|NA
CASSFSTGGGETQYF
TGCGCCAGCAGCTTCTCGACAGGGGGCGGCGAGACCCAGTACTTC
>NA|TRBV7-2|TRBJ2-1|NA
CASRDTRAYNEQFF
TGTGCCAGCAGGGATACTAGGGCCTACAATGAGCAGTTCTTC
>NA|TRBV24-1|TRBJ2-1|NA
CATSEGVRETQFF
TGTGCCACCAGTGAAGGGGTGCGGGAAACCCAGTTCTTC
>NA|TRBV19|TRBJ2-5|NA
CASRNRGETQYF
TGTGCCAGTAGGAACAGAGGGGAGACCCAGTACTTC
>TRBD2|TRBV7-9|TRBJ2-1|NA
CASSLFRTSGGDSYNEQFF
TGTGCCAGCAGCCTTTTTCGGACTAGCGGAGGAGACTCCTACAATGAGCAGTTCTTC
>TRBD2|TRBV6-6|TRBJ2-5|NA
CASSPGLAGGPWETQYF
TGTGCCAGCAGTCCGGGACTAGCGGGAGGGCCATGGGAGACCCAGTACTTC
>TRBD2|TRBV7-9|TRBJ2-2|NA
CASSLPAGGNGELFF
TGTGCCAGCAGCTTGCCGGCGGGGGGCAACGGGGAGCTGTTTTTT
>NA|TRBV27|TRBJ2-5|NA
CASSLWRGKGLQETQYF
TGTGCCAGCAGTTTATGGCGGGGAAAGGGCCTGCAAGAGACCCAGTACTTC
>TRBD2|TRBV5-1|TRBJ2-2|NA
CASSWGTSPGELFF
TGCGCCAGCAGCTGGGGGACTAGCCCCGGGGAGCTGTTTTTT
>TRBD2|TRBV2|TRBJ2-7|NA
CASSGVQTGGPSYEQYF
TGTGCCAGCAGTGGTGTCCAAACGGGGGGACCTTCCTACGAGCAGTACTTC
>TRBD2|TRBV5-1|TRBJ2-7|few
CASSFSPPAGGSYEQYF
TGCGCCAGCAGCTTTTCCCCCCCAGCGGGAGGGTCCTACGAGCAGTACTTC